This TCR beta chain was captured in a study of cytomegalovirus exposure and HLA in healthy donors. Overall study results and limits: Follow-up analysis later connected one missense variant in DCLRE1C with trimming of TCR beta V- and J-genes. CMV antigen specificity was confirmed in vitro for a few CMV-associated chains.

For this clone: Antigen specificity is unknown.

PCR was performed using 60 Vbeta and 13 Jbeta primers. Repertoires were generated with immunoSEQ multiplex PCR, while TCRdb's copy carries only in-frame clones and drops some. The sample lists 75,000 to 95,000 clones, around three fifths occurring once. Input material: PBMCs. The clonotype originates from a woman aged 45-65 years in good health and CMV-seropositive.

The CDR3 spells CASSPGDREYF. The CDR3 DNA sequence: TGTGCCAGTAGTCCTGGGGACAGGGAGTACTTC. J is TRBJ2-7 and V is TRBV19; 9 positions agree with TRBD1. Unmatched junction bases numbered 4, after V lost 5 bases and J lost 11 bases. CDR3 length: 11 amino acids. The germline gives CDR1 LNHDA, CDR2 SQIVND (reference sequence).